This TCR beta chain was identified in a study of blood T cells in healthy people across ages. On the study more broadly: Per every two T cells, about one barcoded beta molecule was captured by template switching.

Then a second PCR, running about 7 to 11 cycles, was carried out with a sample-barcoded 5' primer and a J-beta primer mix. TCRdb itself ran the 5' RACE reads through MiXCR, one entry per CDR3 protein. Seen here are approximately 600,000 distinct CDR3 sequences, roughly 58% observed once, and the top ten hold 30% to 45%. V was clipped by 3 bases and J by 1 base, with 15 bases between them. CDR3 size: 16 residues. CDR1 LNHNV and CDR2 YYDKDF come from the germline V gene (reference sequence). Findings and limits, study-wide: Long-lived and aged donors differed, with more naive CD4+ cells and higher diversity in the long-lived.

This clonotype occurred a few times. What it recognizes is unknown. This chain connects TRBV15 to TRBJ2-5; tentatively, D is TRBD2 (5 bases). Sequencing input: blood. This TCR came from a man aged 55 to 69 in good health. CDR3 protein: CATSSGFERAQETQYF. The CDR3 DNA is TGTGCCACCAGCAGTGGATTTGAGAGGGCCCAAGAGACCCAGTACTTC.